These 2 T cell receptor beta chains were sequenced from one sample in a study of shared clonotypes between healthy human individuals. In the naive CD8 group, cells lacked CD45RO and were positively selected for CCR7, so terminally differentiated effector memory CD45RA+ cells were left out. Assay: immunoSEQ multiplex PCR; the TCRdb copy retains only in-frame clones and omits some. The sample carries about 2.1 million clones, roughly 95% recorded once. Specimen: naive CD8+ T cells from PBMCs. Receptor source: a man younger than 35 in good health. Some clones in this sample may be carry-over from other donors' samples.

This rearrangement joins TRBV19 to TRBJ2-7; perhaps TRBD1 as D (5 bases). CDR1 is LNHDA, CDR2 SQIVND, per germline (reference sequence). Between the trimmed V and J ends, which lost 3 bases and 4 bases, there was a span of 10 bases. The CDR3 runs to 13 residues. CDR3 residues: CASSIADRYEQYF. The CDR3 DNA reads as TGTGCCAGTAGTATCGCCGACAGATACGAGCAGTACTTC.

The chain carries TRBV7-9 and TRBJ2-7; 10 bases match TRBD2. Losses at the gene ends were 5 bases for V and 0 bases for J; bases not matched to a gene: 1. Germline V gene sequence: CDR1 SEHNR, CDR2 FQNEAQ (reference sequence). The CDR3 loop spans 14 amino acids. The CDR3 sequence: CASSGTSASYEQYF. The CDR3 DNA reads as TGTGCCAGCAGCGGGACTAGCGCCTCCTACGAGCAGTACTTC.